The entry below gives a single T cell receptor (beta chain) sequence along with its context. The antigen remains undetermined. The authors ran a second PCR of about 6 to 12 cycles using a sample-barcoded 5' primer and a J-beta primer mix. A template-switch adaptor containing 12 random nucleotides labeled each cDNA molecule. TCRdb re-called the 5' RACE reads through MiXCR, storing one row per CDR3 protein. Of 450,000 to 700,000 distinct CDR3 sequences listed, roughly 28% are singletons. This specimen comes from a study of blood T cells in healthy people across ages. Study conclusions and caveats: Leaving the PBMCs unsorted stopped any conclusive comparison of naive versus antigen-experienced cells.

Trimming took 2 bases from V and 6 from J; bases not matched to a gene: 3. The CDR3 spans 15 residues. The germline gives CDR1 LGHDT, CDR2 YNNKEL (reference sequence). The TCR sequence derives from a woman aged 70-85 years in good health. This sequence joins TRBV3-1 and TRBJ2-1, with 11 bases lining up with TRBD2. The sample comprised blood. In DNA, the CDR3 is TGTGCCAGCAGCCAAATGCTAGCGGGGGGCAATGAGCAGTTCTTC. It specifies CASSQMLAGGNEQFF.